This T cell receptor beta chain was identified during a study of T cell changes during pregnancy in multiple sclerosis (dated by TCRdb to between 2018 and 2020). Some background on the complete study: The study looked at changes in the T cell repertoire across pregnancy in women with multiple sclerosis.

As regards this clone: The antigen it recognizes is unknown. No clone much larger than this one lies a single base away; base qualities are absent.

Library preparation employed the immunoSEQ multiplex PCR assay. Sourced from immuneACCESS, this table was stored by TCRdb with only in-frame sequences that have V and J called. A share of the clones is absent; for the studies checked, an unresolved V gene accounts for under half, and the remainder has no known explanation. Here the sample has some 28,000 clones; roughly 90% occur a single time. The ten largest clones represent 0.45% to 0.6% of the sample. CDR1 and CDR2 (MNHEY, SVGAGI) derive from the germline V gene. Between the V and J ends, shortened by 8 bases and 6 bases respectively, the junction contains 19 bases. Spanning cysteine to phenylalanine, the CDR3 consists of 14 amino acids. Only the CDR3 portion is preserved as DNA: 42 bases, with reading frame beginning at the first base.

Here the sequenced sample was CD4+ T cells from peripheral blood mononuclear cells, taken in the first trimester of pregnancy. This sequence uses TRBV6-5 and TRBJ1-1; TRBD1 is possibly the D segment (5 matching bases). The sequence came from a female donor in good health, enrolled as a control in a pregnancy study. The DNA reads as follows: TGTGCCAGCTCAACTCCGGGACTCGGGGCTGAAGCTTTCTTT. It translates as CASSTPGLGAEAFF.